This T cell receptor beta chain was observed in a study of cytomegalovirus exposure and HLA in healthy donors (dated 2017 in TCRdb). As for the study more broadly: An earlier analysis of approximately 640 of the donors reported roughly 270 Gb of sequence data and roughly 110 million unique TCR beta sequences from roughly 180 million T cells. The number of donors typed differed by locus, with about 629-640 for A, B, C, DRB1 and DQB1, 522 for DQA1, 600 to 610 for DPA1, and some 440 for DPB1. In the later analysis, no new phenotypic data were used to find candidate immune exposures; instead, reliance was placed on TCR beta sequences and their occurrence across donors. Among the approximately 430 genotyped donors, around 81% belonged to the genetic ancestry cluster associated with self-reported Caucasian donors. In an earlier analysis of 500 to 650 of the donors, high-throughput TCR beta sequencing was used to judge whether each TCR beta V gene segment behaved as functional or pseudogenic. Using immunosequencing, the study profiled T cell repertoires from fewer than 850 subjects and related those repertoires to cytomegalovirus serostatus. To predict cytomegalovirus infection status, the study brought together high-throughput TCR immunosequencing, statistical association of individual TCRs with disease status, and machine learning. Besides the first cohort of roughly 640 subjects, a separate validation cohort made up of 120 different subjects was used. A later analysis re-examined previously published TCR beta repertoires from about 700 donors and added high-resolution HLA genotyping to investigate patterns of TCR occurrence. Approximately 300 gigabases of sequencing data and 70 million to 95 million unique TCR sequences made up an early release that covered fewer than 650 HLA-typed donors. Class I and class II HLA loci were covered by the typing at four-digit resolution. The study was designed to test whether signatures of past pathogen exposure could be identified by cataloging public T cell receptors. On average, around 240,000 unique TCR beta nucleotide sequences were sequenced per donor among a few hundred genotyped donors of the cohort, with 15% to 20% of those sequences being non-productive. All discovery cohort repertoires had been generated on a single sequencing platform. A later genetic analysis took genome-wide SNP genotypes for about 65% of the 666 donors and used that subset as a discovery cohort. Because of strong linkage in the cohort, five DR-DQ haplotypes were treated as single units for association and clustering. Donor age, sex, ethnicity and CMV serostatus were compiled alongside the repertoire data.

Here is what the overall study found, with its caveats: A cluster of highly shared sequence variants was judged likely to represent a technical artifact of the sequencing pipeline. In both the original and validation cohorts, the classifier was reported to diagnose cytomegalovirus status with high specificity and sensitivity. According to a later genetic analysis, donors in an Asian-associated ancestry cluster had fewer N-insertions in productive TCRs than the approximately 700-donor mean. The study gave a list of about 150 TCR beta chains associated with cytomegalovirus. Because counts were too low, roughly 18 rarely observed V segments, including chromosome 9 orphons, were left out of the earlier analysis of a few hundred of the donors. In an earlier analysis of about 550 of the donors, most TCR beta V segments were observed in productive rearrangements about 90% or about 30% of the time, broadly matching IMGT annotations. In a later analysis, TCR association rates were found to vary across HLA loci, with the most associated TCRs seen for DRB1 alleles and the fewest for HLA-C alleles. In a later analysis, HLA-associated TCR beta chains showed more clonal expansion and lower generation probabilities than non-associated chains that were equally common. Assigning TCR associations to individual alleles was difficult when HLA alleles, especially DR and DQ, strongly co-occurred. A later analysis associated about 18,000 TCR beta sequences with specific HLA alleles at a false discovery rate of 0.05. The presence/absence analyses assumed that sequencing depth was roughly uniform across donors, and that assumption may not be true. Linkage disequilibrium might explain the correlated functional status among segregating V segments, but an unknown experimental factor could not be excluded. In vitro tests confirmed that a few of the cytomegalovirus-associated TCR beta chains recognize cytomegalovirus antigens. The only immune exposure information available for the cohort was CMV serostatus. HLA typing was unavailable for some donors at each locus, so association tests used only the typed subset. Some IMGT-functional V segments, including TRBV6-2 and TRBV6-3, could not be distinguished by the 87-base-pair reads and were therefore excluded. An association between a missense DCLRE1C variant and V-gene and J-gene trimming of TCR beta chains was found in a later genetic analysis and replicated in an independent cohort. In a later analysis, several top co-occurrence clusters were reported to appear linked to parvovirus B19, influenza, CMV and Epstein-Barr virus. Most TCR sequences were seen in very few donors, while some public TCRs were found in many individuals. A further reported finding was that TCR beta sequences accurately predicted the HLA-A and HLA-B alleles for most subjects in the first cohort. In a later analysis, most CMV-associated TCR beta chains were found to appear HLA-restricted, with HLA associations seemingly driven largely by CMV exposure. The authors suggested that the approach could potentially be generalized to other disease states and immunological phenotypes. In this cohort, only TCR beta chains were sequenced, and detectable features were limited by the absence of alpha or paired-chain data.

The germline V end is reduced by 1 base and the J end by 4 bases; junction bases left unmatched: 0. CDR1 and CDR2 were assigned from the germline V gene as MDHEN and SYDVKM. The CDR3 runs 13 residues from the cysteine to the phenylalanine. Solely the CDR3 DNA is kept, with 39 bases framed from the first base. Note on this clone: Its cognate antigen has yet to be identified.

The cohort consisted of hundreds of healthy bone marrow donors. At the time of sampling, all cohort members were nominally healthy, though unrecorded immune exposures were likely present. The donor tested CMV seropositive and was one of the 289 seropositive cohort members. A peripheral blood sample was collected from each donor, and TCR beta sequencing was performed on peripheral blood mononuclear cells. The Qiagen DNeasy Blood Extraction Kit was used to extract genomic DNA from the blood cell samples. Libraries were built with the immunoSEQ multiplex PCR assay. For the multiplex PCR, a mixture combining 60 forward primers for TCR Vbeta segments and 13 reverse primers for TCR Jbeta segments was used. The CDR3 region of rearranged TCR beta genes was amplified from genomic DNA by a multiplex PCR assay. On the Illumina HiSeq System, the amplified TCR beta libraries were sequenced as 87-base-pair reads. Per the original workflow: A later analysis counted some 74 million unique TCR beta chains across the 650 to 800 repertoires, and around 9.9 million of these chains were shared by at least two donors. To remove PCR and sequencing errors, raw reads were error-corrected and collapsed into unique sequences using a nearest-neighbor algorithm that merged closely related sequences. Alignment of CDR3 sequences to IMGT reference sequences was used to assign V, D and J gene segments. For a sequence to be retained, a match of at least six nucleotides was required to both a V gene segment and a J gene segment. A rearrangement was called productive if the CDR3 had no stop codons and remained in frame with V and J, and every other rearrangement was called non-productive. Following IMGT convention, CDR3 was defined as the stretch from the second conserved V-encoded cysteine to the conserved J-encoded phenylalanine. Sequences without an unambiguous match to a single V gene segment were excluded from the earlier analysis of about 640 of the donors. An earlier analysis of several hundred of the donors called V segments functional above 56.7% productive rearrangements and segregating when the between-donor standard deviation exceeded 5%. A statistical classification framework was built to diagnose cytomegalovirus status from the catalog of TCR beta chain sequences. V and J gene assignment, in a later analysis, came from comparing TCR nucleotide sequences with IMGT/GENE-DB human TR gene sequences. In a later analysis, CDR3 sequences and most-parsimonious VDJ recombination scenarios were assigned using the TCRdist pipeline. In a later analysis, each TCR beta chain was defined by its CDR3 amino acid sequence together with its V-gene family, and reads lacking a unique V-gene family were excluded. A later analysis removed 450 to 600 highly shared, low-generation-probability nucleotide sequences to deal with suspected cross-contamination and a sequencing artifact. For each public chain, a later analysis derived a clonal expansion index from normalized ranks of inferred template counts within each repertoire. A later analysis computed generation probabilities with a VDJ recombination model fitted to out-of-frame rearrangements, and checked the results against IGoR. In a later analysis, hypergeometric tests were used to score TCR-TCR, TCR-HLA and TCR-CMV co-occurrence, with a repertoire-size bias correction applied to TCR pairs. In a later analysis, false discovery rates were estimated by permuting HLA or CMV assignments 20 times. In a later analysis, co-occurring TCRs were grouped using DBSCAN, with TCRdist sequence similarity added in when clustering inside HLA-allele-positive subsets. For co-occurrence clustering, repertoires with fewer than 30,000 or more than 120,000 public chains were excluded, along with 4 to 6 repertoires with anomalous nucleotide sharing. What TCRdb holds here is the immuneACCESS table cut down to in-frame rearrangements. Part of the clones is not present; checked against another copy, under half of the missing clones reflect an unresolved V gene, and the others are unexplained. Clone size and the V and J calls come from that table; the DNA yielded D and trimming. For this sample, the table gives about 33,000 clones. The top ten clonotypes cover more than 3.5% of the sample.

The specimen sequenced was PBMCs. This TCR was sampled from a woman in her 40s in good health and CMV-seropositive. Recombination joined TRBV28 with TRBJ1-2; 7 bases in between match TRBD1. The DNA is as follows: TGTGCCAGCAGTTTATCAGGGGGCTATGGCTACACCTTC. It translates to CASSLSGGYGYTF.